The T cell receptor beta chain described here comes from a study of cytomegalovirus exposure and HLA in healthy donors. Study-level points and caveats: The majority of CMV-associated TCR beta chains were reported as apparently HLA-restricted in a later analysis. TCR beta chain V- and J-gene trimming was linked, in a later analysis, to a missense variant in DCLRE1C.

13 Jbeta primers and 60 Vbeta primers were used for the PCR. Sequencing used immunoSEQ multiplex PCR; TCRdb keeps in-frame clones, though not all of them. The sample has about 140,000 clones; 70% to 75% are singletons. As to this clone: The antigen remains undetermined.

In germline, CDR1 is SNHLY, CDR2 FYNNEI. The length of the CDR3 is 16 residues. Trimming left V 3 bases short and J 5 bases short, with 16 bases between. The receptor's source is a woman aged 25 to 39 in good health and CMV-seronegative. The chain uses TRBV2 and TRBJ2-2; unclear D gene. Sequencing used PBMCs. The CDR3: CASSDFTGTETGELFF. CDR3 in DNA: TGTGCCAGCAGTGACTTTACTGGTACGGAGACCGGGGAGCTGTTTTTT.